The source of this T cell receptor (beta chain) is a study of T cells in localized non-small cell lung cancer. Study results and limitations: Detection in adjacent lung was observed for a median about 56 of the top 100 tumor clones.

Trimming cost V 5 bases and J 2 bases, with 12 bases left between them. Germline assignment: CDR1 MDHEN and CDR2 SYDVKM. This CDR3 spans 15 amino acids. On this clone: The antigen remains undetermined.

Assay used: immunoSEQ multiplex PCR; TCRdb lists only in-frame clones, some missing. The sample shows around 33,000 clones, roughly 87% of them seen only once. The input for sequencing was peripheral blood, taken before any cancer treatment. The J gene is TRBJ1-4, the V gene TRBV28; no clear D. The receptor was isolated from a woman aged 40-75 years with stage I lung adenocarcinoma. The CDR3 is CASSPGFATNEKLFF. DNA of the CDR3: TGTGCCAGCAGTCCCGGTTTTGCCACTAATGAAAAACTGTTTTTT.